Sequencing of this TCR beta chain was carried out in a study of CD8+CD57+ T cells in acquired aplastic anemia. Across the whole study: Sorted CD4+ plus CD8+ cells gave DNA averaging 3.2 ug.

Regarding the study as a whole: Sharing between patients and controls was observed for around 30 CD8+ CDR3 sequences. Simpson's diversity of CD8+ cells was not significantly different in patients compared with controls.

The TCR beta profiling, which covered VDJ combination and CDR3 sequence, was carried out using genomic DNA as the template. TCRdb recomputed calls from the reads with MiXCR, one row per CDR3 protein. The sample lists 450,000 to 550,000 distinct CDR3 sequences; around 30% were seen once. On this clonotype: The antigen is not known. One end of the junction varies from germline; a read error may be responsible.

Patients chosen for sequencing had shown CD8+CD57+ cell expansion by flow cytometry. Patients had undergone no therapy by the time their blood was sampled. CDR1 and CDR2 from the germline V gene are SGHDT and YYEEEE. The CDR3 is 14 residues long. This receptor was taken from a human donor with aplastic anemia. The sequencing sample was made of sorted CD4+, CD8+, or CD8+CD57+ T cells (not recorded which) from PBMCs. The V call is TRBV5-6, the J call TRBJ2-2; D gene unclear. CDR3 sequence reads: CPSSFISSNGELFF. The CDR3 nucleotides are TGTCCCAGCAGCTTCATATCCTCAAACGGGGAGCTGTTTTTT.